Below, 7 T cell receptor beta chains from the same sample are listed, as sequenced in a study of T cell repertoires in cytomegalovirus infection. Via MiXCR, TCRdb re-called the reads, giving one row per CDR3 protein. The sample records roughly 720,000 distinct CDR3 sequences, 35% to 45% being singletons. Sequencing used PBMCs. These receptors all come from a human donor in good health (CMV status not recorded). Some clones in this sample may be carry-over from other donors' samples.

Turning to this clonotype: Germline and junction disagree at one end, which may indicate a read error. The chain has TRBV4-1 and TRBJ1-2, with 7 bases fitting TRBD1. CDR1 and CDR2 from the germline V gene are MGHRA and YSYEKL. This CDR3 is 15 amino acids long. DNA of the CDR3: TGTGCCAGCAGCCACCAGACAGGGAGTAACTATGGCTACACCTTC. Its translation: CASSHQTGSNYGYTF.

A few counts support this clonotype. V gene TRBV7-9 combines with J gene TRBJ1-1; no definite D call. This CDR3 region has 12 residues. Trimming stripped 5 bases from V and 6 bases from J, with 10 bases between. Germline CDR1 reads SEHNR; CDR2 reads FQNEAQ (reference sequence). The CDR3 coding sequence is TGTGCCAGCAGCCCCTCAATCGCTGAAGCTTTCTTT. Residues: CASSPSIAEAFF. Full variable domain (rest looked up from reference TRBV7-9 and TRBJ1-1): DTGVSQNPRHKITKRGQNVTFRCDPISEHNRLYWYRQTLGQGPEFLTYFQNEAQLEKSRLLSDRFSAERPKGSFSTLEIQRTEQGDSAMYLCASSPSIAEAFFGQGTRLTVV.

This clonotype turned up a few times. The gene calls are TRBV7-3 and TRBJ2-3; D not resolved. The CDR3 spans 13 residues. The V end was cut by 1 base, the J end by 5 bases, with 7 bases between. The germline V gene encodes CDR1 SGHTA and CDR2 FQGTGA. DNA for the CDR3: TGTGCCAGCAGCTTAAGGGCCCAAGATACGCAGTATTTT. Its translation is CASSLRAQDTQYF.

The table lists this clonotype with a few counts. The chain couples TRBV6-5 to TRBJ1-6; possible D gene TRBD1, 5 bases. CDR3 length equals 15 residues. With 2 bases removed from V and 9 bases from J, the gap between germline ends came to 14 bases. Germline CDR1 MNHEY, CDR2 SVGAGI. The CDR3 DNA follows: TGTGCCAGCAGTTACAGGGGCAGGAGGGGTTCACCCCTCCACTTT. Protein: CASSYRGRRGSPLHF.

The sample holds a few counts of this clonotype. The gene calls are TRBV2 and TRBJ1-5; D is undetermined. Germline V gene sequence: CDR1 SNHLY, CDR2 FYNNEI. The CDR3 loop spans 11 amino acids. V shed 8 bases and J shed 4 bases, with 6 bases lying between them. Here the CDR3 DNA reads TGTGCCAGCGGAGCTAATCAGCCCCAGCATTTT. Translated: CASGANQPQHF.

This chain joins TRBV29-1 and TRBJ2-7; 9 bases align to TRBD1. Trimming took 3 bases from V and 0 from J; bases not matched to a gene: 6. The CDR3 covers 15 residues. Germline V gives CDR1 SQVTM, CDR2 ANQGSEA. The CDR3: CSVEIAGQGSYEQYF. In DNA, the CDR3 is TGCAGCGTTGAGATCGCGGGACAGGGCTCCTACGAGCAGTACTTC.

V is TRBV5-1 and J is TRBJ2-7, with 15 bases aligning to TRBD2. CDR1 SGHRS and CDR2 YFSETQ come from the germline V gene. The CDR3 has 17 amino acids. Losses at the gene ends were 3 bases for V and 4 bases for J; bases not matched to a gene: 8. CDR3 in DNA: TGCGCCAGCAGCTCCGGACTAGCGGGGGGGCAGCTGTACGAGCAGTACTTC. As protein: CASSSGLAGGQLYEQYF.